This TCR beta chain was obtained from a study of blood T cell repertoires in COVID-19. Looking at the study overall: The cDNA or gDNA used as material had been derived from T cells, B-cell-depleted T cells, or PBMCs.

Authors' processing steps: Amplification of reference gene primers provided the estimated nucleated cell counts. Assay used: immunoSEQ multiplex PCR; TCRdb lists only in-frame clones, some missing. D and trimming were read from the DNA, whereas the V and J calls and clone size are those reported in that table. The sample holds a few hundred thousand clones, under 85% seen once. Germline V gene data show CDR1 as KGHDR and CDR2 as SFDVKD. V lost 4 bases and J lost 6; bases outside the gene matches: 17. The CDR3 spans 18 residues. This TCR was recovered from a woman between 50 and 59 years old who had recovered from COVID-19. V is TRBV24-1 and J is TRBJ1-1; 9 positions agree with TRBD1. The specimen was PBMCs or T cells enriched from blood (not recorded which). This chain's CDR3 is CATSDGLRDREGWPEAFF. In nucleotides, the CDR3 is TGTGCCACCAGTGACGGCCTCCGGGACAGGGAGGGTTGGCCTGAAGCTTTCTTT.